Detailed here is one TCR beta chain. CDR1 and CDR2 (germline): SGHDT, YYEEEE. Trimming took 1 base from V and 2 from J; bases not matched to a gene: 10. The CDR3 loop spans 18 amino acids. This sample was taken from a study of T cell changes during pregnancy in multiple sclerosis. Here immunoSEQ multiplex PCR was the method, and the copy in TCRdb shows in-frame clones only, minus some. The table includes approximately 28,000 clones, 85% detected once. The chain is built from TRBV5-6 and TRBJ2-1, with 9 bases lining up with TRBD2. This material consisted of CD8+ T cells from peripheral blood mononuclear cells, taken after pregnancy. This clonotype was obtained from a female donor with multiple sclerosis, enrolled in a pregnancy study. CDR3 coding DNA: TGTGCCAGCAGCTTGATAGCGGGGGCCCTCGGGCCCTACAATGAGCAGTTCTTC. It encodes CASSLIAGALGPYNEQFF. Full variable domain (outside the CDR3, taken from reference TRBV5-6 and TRBJ2-1): DAGVTQSPTHLIKTRGQQVTLRCSPKSGHDTVSWYQQALGQGPQFIFQYYEEEERQRGNFPDRFSGHQFPNYSSELNVNALLLGDSALYLCASSLIAGALGPYNEQFFGPGTRLTVL.